The subject of this entry is one T cell receptor (beta chain). The V gene lost 7 bases and the J gene lost 9 bases, with 21 bases spanning the gap. CDR1 and CDR2 (germline): MNHEY, SVGAGI. The CDR3 has 14 residues. For the second PCR, which ran for roughly 7 to 11 cycles, a sample-barcoded 5' primer and a J-beta primer mix were used. TCRdb reanalysed the 5' RACE reads using MiXCR and keeps one entry per CDR3 protein. In the table there are 780,000 or so distinct CDR3 sequences, more than 20% of which are singletons. This entry belongs to a study of blood T cells in healthy people across ages. The same sample was also studied in work on T cells of mothers and their children.

Sequencing was carried out using blood. The clonotype originates from a boy between 5 and 17 years old in good health. The chain is built from TRBV6-5 and TRBJ2-5, with D perhaps TRBD2 (6 bases). The CDR3 protein is CASTNGLYNHPQYF. DNA for the CDR3: TGTGCCAGCACCAACGGACTATACAATCACCCCCAGTACTTC.